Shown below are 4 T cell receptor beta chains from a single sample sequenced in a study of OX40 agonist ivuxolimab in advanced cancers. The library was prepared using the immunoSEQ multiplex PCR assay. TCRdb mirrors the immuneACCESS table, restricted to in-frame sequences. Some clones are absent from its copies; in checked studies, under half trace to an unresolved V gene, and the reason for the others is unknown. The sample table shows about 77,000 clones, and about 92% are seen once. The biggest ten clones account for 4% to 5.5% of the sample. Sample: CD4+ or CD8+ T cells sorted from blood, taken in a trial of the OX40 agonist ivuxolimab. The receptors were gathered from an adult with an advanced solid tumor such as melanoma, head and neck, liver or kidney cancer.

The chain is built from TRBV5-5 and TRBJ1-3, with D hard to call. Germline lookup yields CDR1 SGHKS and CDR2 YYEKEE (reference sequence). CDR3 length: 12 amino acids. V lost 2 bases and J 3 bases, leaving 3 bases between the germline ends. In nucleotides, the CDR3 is TGTGCCAGCAGCTTAGATGGAAACACCATATATTTT. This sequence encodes CASSLDGNTIYF.

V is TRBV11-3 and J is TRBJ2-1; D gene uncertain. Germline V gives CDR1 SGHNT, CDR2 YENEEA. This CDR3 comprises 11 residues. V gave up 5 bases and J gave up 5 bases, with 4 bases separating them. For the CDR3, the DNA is TGTGCCAGCAGCACCGACAATGAGCAGTTCTTC. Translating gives CASSTDNEQFF.

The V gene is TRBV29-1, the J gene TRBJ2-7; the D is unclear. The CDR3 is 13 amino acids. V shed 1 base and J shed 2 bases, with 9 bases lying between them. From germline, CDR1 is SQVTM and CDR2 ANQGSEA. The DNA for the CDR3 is TGCAGCGTTGAAGCGGCGCGGACCTACGAGCAGTACTTC. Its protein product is CSVEAARTYEQYF.

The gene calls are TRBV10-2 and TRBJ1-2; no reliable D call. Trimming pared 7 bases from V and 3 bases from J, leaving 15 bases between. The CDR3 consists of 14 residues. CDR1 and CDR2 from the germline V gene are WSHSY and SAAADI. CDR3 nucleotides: TGCGCCAGCAAAGGCGGGCTTGGGGACTATGGCTACACCTTC. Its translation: CASKGGLGDYGYTF.